The rows below give T cell receptor beta chains drawn from one sample of a study of fetal regulatory T cell absence and autoimmunity. Some clones are missing from TCRdb's copy, which holds only in-frame ones; the method was immunoSEQ multiplex PCR. This table holds about 50,000 clones, 70% to 85% found once. Sequenced material: cord blood. The receptors stem from a newborn boy with IPEX syndrome. CDR3s include the opening cysteine and the closing phenylalanine or tryptophan. Fields, in order: clone size, V gene, J gene, D gene, CDR3 DNA, CDR3 protein. The D gene is left open where the match is weak. Size is stated for part of the rows, as once, few or many counts, or as a class when the clone is expanded.

.	TRBV10-1	TRBJ2-7	TRBD1	TGCGCCAGCAGTCCCCGGACAGGGGGCTACGAGCAGTACTTC	CASSPRTGGYEQYF
.	TRBV30	TRBJ1-1	.	TGTGCCTGGGAACTAGGCAGCTTGAACACTGAAGCTTTCTTT	CAWELGSLNTEAFF
.	TRBV19	TRBJ2-3	TRBD2	TGTGCCAGTAGTATAGCCGGCGGGAGAGCGAGCACAGATACGCAGTATTTT	CASSIAGGRASTDTQYF
.	TRBV27	TRBJ2-5	.	TGTGCCAGCAGTTCATTCGGGACCCAGTACTTC	CASSSFGTQYF
once	TRBV18	TRBJ2-7	TRBD1	TGTGCCAGCTCACCTGGGACAGGGGGCGCCCCCGGCTACGAGCAGTACTTC	CASSPGTGGAPGYEQYF
few	TRBV5-1	TRBJ1-6	.	TGCGCCAGCAGCTTCATGGGGAGCTCCTATAATTCACCCCTCCACTTT	CASSFMGSSYNSPLHF
.	TRBV6-5	TRBJ1-6	TRBD1	TGTGCCAGCAGACGGGACAGGGGTTTTAATTCACCCCTCCACTTT	CASRRDRGFNSPLHF
.	TRBV5-1	TRBJ2-5	.	TGCGCCAGCAGCCCTAGGGGGAGGCGCCGGGAGACCCAGTACTTC	CASSPRGRRRETQYF
few	TRBV2	TRBJ1-1	.	TGTGCCAGCAGTGACGAGTCCCAGGGGGAAGCTTTCTTT	CASSDESQGEAFF
few	TRBV11-2	TRBJ2-7	.	TGTGCCAGCAGCTATGGGGCAGGGACCTACGAGCAGTACTTC	CASSYGAGTYEQYF
.	TRBV5-1	TRBJ2-5	.	TGCGCCAGCAGCTTGTCGGGGTACCAAGAGACCCAGTACTTC	CASSLSGYQETQYF
.	TRBV14	TRBJ2-3	.	TGTGCCAGCAGCCAAGCCCAGGGATACACAGATACGCAGTATTTT	CASSQAQGYTDTQYF
.	TRBV10-3	TRBJ1-2	TRBD1	TGTGCCATCAGCTATAGGACAGGGAAGAATTACTATGGCTACACCTTC	CAISYRTGKNYYGYTF
few	TRBV19	TRBJ2-7	TRBD2	TGTGCCAGTAGTATAGGTAGCGGGACATCCGAGCAGTACTTC	CASSIGSGTSEQYF
.	TRBV5-1	TRBJ1-2	TRBD1	TGCGCCAGCAGTTCCCCCGGACAGGGGAGCTATGGCTACACCTTC	CASSSPGQGSYGYTF
.	TRBV30	TRBJ1-6	.	TGTGCCTTGCAGGGATTCTATAATTCACCCCTCCACTTT	CALQGFYNSPLHF
.	TRBV6-5	TRBJ2-2	TRBD1	TGTGCCAGCAGTTCCTTGACAGGGGTGAGCGGGGAGCTGTTTTTT	CASSSLTGVSGELFF
.	TRBV6-1	TRBJ2-7	.	TGTGCCAGCAGTGCCACCCCGGGACGGTACTACGAGCAGTACTTC	CASSATPGRYYEQYF
once	TRBV19	TRBJ2-7	.	TGTGCCAGTAGTATACTCAGCGGGCGCGGCTACGAGCAGTACTTC	CASSILSGRGYEQYF
.	TRBV5-6	TRBJ1-1	TRBD1	TGTGCCAGCAGCTCGCCCCGGGACAGGGGTCCTGAAGCTTTCTTT	CASSSPRDRGPEAFF
.	TRBV30	TRBJ2-4	.	TGTGCCTGGAGGAATGCGGGGGCCGGCCCTGGGATTCAGTACTTC	CAWRNAGAGPGIQYF
.	TRBV9	TRBJ1-2	.	TGTGCCAGCAGCGTAGAATCCGGGTCAGAAGGCTACACCTTC	CASSVESGSEGYTF
.	TRBV7-7	TRBJ2-2	TRBD2	TGTGCTAGCAGCTTACCAGCGGGGGGGACCGGGGAGCTGTTTTTT	CASSLPAGGTGELFF
.	TRBV7-9	TRBJ1-3	.	TGTGCCAGCAGCCCCGTGACAGCCGGAAACACCATATATTTT	CASSPVTAGNTIYF
.	TRBV4-1	TRBJ2-7	.	TGCGCCAGCAGCCAAGTCGCGCACTACGAGCAGTACTTC	CASSQVAHYEQYF
.	TRBV4-1	TRBJ2-1	TRBD2	TGCGCCAGCAGCCAGCGCGGGGGGCCGAGCTCCTACAATGAGCAGTTCTTC	CASSQRGGPSSYNEQFF